This T cell receptor beta chain was found in a study of cytomegalovirus exposure and HLA in healthy donors. Trimming took 3 bases from V and 6 from J; bases not matched to a gene: 6. The germline CDR1 and CDR2 sequences are SGHNT and YYREEE (reference sequence). The CDR3 contains 14 residues. Notes on this clone: Its antigen remains unidentified.

Both 60 Vbeta primers and 13 Jbeta primers went into the PCR. Here immunoSEQ multiplex PCR was the method, and the copy in TCRdb shows in-frame clones only, minus some. The sample yields hundreds of thousands of clones, 70% to 85% seen once. Findings and caveats of the study: Researchers reported in a later analysis that a missense DCLRE1C variant was tied to TCR beta V- and J-gene trimming. Presence/absence analyses assumed roughly uniform sequencing depth across donors, which may not hold.

V and J are TRBV5-4 and TRBJ1-2; TRBD1 matches at 9 bases. The source is a male donor in good health and CMV-seronegative. Sequenced input: PBMCs. CDR3: CASSSPGTGHGYTF. The CDR3 DNA follows: TGTGCCAGCAGCTCTCCTGGGACAGGGCATGGCTACACCTTC.